This T cell receptor (beta chain) comes out of a study of blood T cells in healthy people across ages (dated by TCRdb to between 2015 and 2017). With regard to the full study: In model experiments, template switching captured roughly one uniquely barcoded TCR beta cDNA molecule for every two T cells. The study measured age-related changes in TCR beta repertoire diversity using deep sequencing normalized with unique cDNA molecular identifiers. To avoid experimental bias, donors of different ages were randomly spread across the sequencing lanes. Four age groups were formed from the donors: young (average approximately 16 years), middle-aged (approximately 40), aged (about 68) and long-lived (around 82). Using the same blood draw, the study looked at two additional independent replicas of 1 million unique cDNA reads for two donors, one aged 18 to 30 and the other aged 80 or older.

For this clonotype: The antigen this receptor binds is unknown. Per-base qualities were not stored, and no clone one base away is much larger.

The roughly 38 donors, aged 6 to 90 years, were systemically healthy Caucasian individuals from Russia. Each donor gave about 9.7 milliliters of peripheral blood, drawn into EDTA-treated Vacutainer tubes. Ficoll-Paque density-gradient centrifugation was used to isolate PBMCs, with at least 7 million per sample. Trizol reagent was used to extract total RNA from PBMCs, with at least 6 micrograms per sample. For every donor, an aliquot of PBMCs went through flow cytometry to measure the percentages of naive CD45RAhigh/CD27high T cells. What the work shows at the level of the full study, not this receptor alone: Estimates of total diversity based on one million sequenced T cells were regarded as lower bounds and as underestimates. Bulk unsorted PBMC profiling prevented conclusive comparison of naive and antigen-experienced compartments. As age increased, observed TCR beta diversity per million T cells dropped in a roughly linear way, and a significant reduction was already evident by age approximately 40. The CMV infection status of donors was not known, potentially confounding age-related changes in expanded clonotypes. Compared with the aged group, the long-lived group had more naive CD4+ T cells, fewer expanded clones and increased TCR diversity, suggesting age selection. Observed TCR beta diversity correlated strongly with the percentage of naive T cells measured by flow cytometry.

The CDR1 and CDR2 encoded by the germline V gene are SQVTM and ANQGSEA. The germline ends are 12 bases apart after V is trimmed by 1 base and J by 6 bases. The cysteine opens and the phenylalanine closes a CDR3 of 13 amino acids. Here the CDR3 DNA is all that survives: 39 bases in frame from base 1. To prepare the library, 5' RACE was applied. The sequencer was an Illumina HiSeq 2500. The second PCR ran for roughly 7 to 11 cycles and used a J-beta primer mix along with a sample-barcoded 5' primer. A template-switch 5' adaptor carrying 12 random nucleotides introduced a unique molecular identifier onto each TCR beta cDNA molecule. Each sample yielded at least 3 million CDR3-containing paired-end reads. All of the RNA was converted into first-strand cDNA using the Mint cDNA synthesis kit, with a TRBC-specific oligonucleotide serving as the primer. Following uracil-DNA glycosylase treatment, all cDNA underwent a first 18-cycle PCR with the universal primers M1SS and BC2_uni_R. The paper's processing steps were these. For normalization, 1 million high-quality reads were randomly selected from each sample, with every read carrying a distinct molecular identifier. Instead of being binned into consensus sequences, reads with shared molecular identifiers were discarded. MiTCR, set to a Q25 quality threshold and the strictest error-elimination algorithm, was used for CDR3 identification, clonotype clustering and error correction. A nonparametric unseen species model with Euler transformation was used to estimate lower-bound total TCR beta diversity. The public reads were run again by TCRdb, first through fastp at Q25 and then through MiXCR, and only productive beta chains were kept. Each entry is one CDR3 protein sequence, shown with its most common DNA and genes. The V and J calls here are based on TCRdb, not the publication. In all, the sample holds about 1.4 million distinct CDR3 sequences, and approximately 60% of those were seen once. The ten largest clones add up to over 5% of the sample.

This clonotype was obtained from a man younger than 30 in good health. The rearrangement combines TRBV29-1 with TRBJ1-2; perhaps TRBD1 is the D gene, with 6 bases matching. The sequenced material came from blood. DNA sequence: TGCAGCGTTGAAGGACGGACAGCGAATGGCTACACCTTC. The encoded protein is CSVEGRTANGYTF.